This is a list of T cell receptor beta chains from one sample in a study of blood T cell repertoires in COVID-19. Generated by immunoSEQ multiplex PCR, the TCRdb table keeps only in-frame clones and is missing some. The sample has roughly 70,000 clones, around 86% seen once. Sequencing used peripheral blood. These receptors were taken from an elderly woman with active or convalescent COVID-19. The CDR3 runs from the conserved cysteine through the conserved F or W. The order of the fields is J gene, D gene, clone size, V gene, CDR3 DNA, CDR3 protein. A D gene is named only where the DNA matches it firmly. Not every row has a clone size; where given, it reads once, few, many or a size class.

j_gene: TRBJ1-4; d_gene: NA; abundance: NA; v_gene: TRBV7-6; CDR3nt: TGTGCCAGCAGCTTAGTAGGACAGCGCAATGGGGAAAAACTGTTTTTT; CDR3aa: CASSLVGQRNGEKLFF
j_gene: TRBJ1-1; d_gene: NA; abundance: NA; v_gene: TRBV11-3; CDR3nt: TGTGCCAGCAGCATTGACGGGGGGCGCGTGACTGAAGCTTTCTTT; CDR3aa: CASSIDGGRVTEAFF
j_gene: TRBJ1-4; d_gene: TRBD1; abundance: NA; v_gene: TRBV27; CDR3nt: TGTGCCAGCCGATACTATACCGGGACAGGGGATGAAAAACTGTTTTTT; CDR3aa: CASRYYTGTGDEKLFF
j_gene: TRBJ1-2; d_gene: NA; abundance: NA; v_gene: TRBV2; CDR3nt: TGTGCCAGCACGCTACAGGGTACGAACGGTGGCTACACCTTC; CDR3aa: CASTLQGTNGGYTF
j_gene: TRBJ2-2; d_gene: TRBD2; abundance: once; v_gene: TRBV19; CDR3nt: TGTGCCAGTAAGGGAGCGGGGGCTCAGAGGAACACCGGGGAGCTGTTTTTT; CDR3aa: CASKGAGAQRNTGELFF
j_gene: TRBJ2-3; d_gene: TRBD2; abundance: NA; v_gene: TRBV3-1/TRBV3-2; CDR3nt: TGTGCCAGCAGCCAATGGGGACTAATGGGTTTCACTAGCACAGATACGCAGTATTTT; CDR3aa: CASSQWGLMGFTSTDTQYF
j_gene: TRBJ1-1; d_gene: TRBD1; abundance: NA; v_gene: TRBV5-6; CDR3nt: TGTGCCAGCAGCCCCGGACAGGGGGTGGGGTACACTGAAGCTTTCTTT; CDR3aa: CASSPGQGVGYTEAFF
j_gene: TRBJ1-4; d_gene: NA; abundance: NA; v_gene: TRBV30; CDR3nt: TGTGCCTGGAGGCAGGGCCTTCGAAGTGAAAAACTGTTTTTT; CDR3aa: CAWRQGLRSEKLFF
j_gene: TRBJ1-4; d_gene: NA; abundance: NA; v_gene: TRBV2; CDR3nt: TGTGCCAGCAGTGAGAAACTGATTAATGAAAAACTGTTTTTT; CDR3aa: CASSEKLINEKLFF
j_gene: TRBJ1-6; d_gene: NA; abundance: NA; v_gene: TRBV11-2; CDR3nt: TGTGCCAGCAGCTTAGATTGGGGGCAAAAAGGTTCACCCCTCCACTTT; CDR3aa: CASSLDWGQKGSPLHF
j_gene: TRBJ2-7; d_gene: TRBD1; abundance: NA; v_gene: TRBV5-4; CDR3nt: TGTGCCAGCAGCTTGTGGGCAGGGGGTCATGACGAGCAGTACTTC; CDR3aa: CASSLWAGGHDEQYF
j_gene: TRBJ2-7; d_gene: TRBD2; abundance: NA; v_gene: TRBV14; CDR3nt: TGTGCCAGCAGCCAGACGGGGGGACCCTACGAGCAGTACTTC; CDR3aa: CASSQTGGPYEQYF
j_gene: TRBJ2-5; d_gene: NA; abundance: NA; v_gene: TRBV9; CDR3nt: TGTGCCAGCAGCGTAGAGGAGGGGCAGTGGGAGACCCAGTACTTC; CDR3aa: CASSVEEGQWETQYF
j_gene: TRBJ2-7; d_gene: TRBD1; abundance: few; v_gene: TRBV19; CDR3nt: TGTGCCAGTAGTATGGGGTCACCGGGACAGGGGTTCGAGCAGTACTTC; CDR3aa: CASSMGSPGQGFEQYF
j_gene: TRBJ1-2; d_gene: NA; abundance: NA; v_gene: TRBV5-1; CDR3nt: TGCGCCAGCAGCTTGTCACAGCCTAACTATGGCTACACCTTC; CDR3aa: CASSLSQPNYGYTF
j_gene: TRBJ2-6; d_gene: NA; abundance: NA; v_gene: TRBV12-2; CDR3nt: TGTGCAAGTCGCCCCCGGACAGTAGGTACCTCTGGGGCCAACGTCCTGACTTTC; CDR3aa: CASRPRTVGTSGANVLTF
j_gene: TRBJ1-2; d_gene: TRBD1; abundance: NA; v_gene: TRBV6-5; CDR3nt: TGTGCCAGCAACGAACAGGGGGCGCTTGGCTATGGCTACACCTTC; CDR3aa: CASNEQGALGYGYTF
j_gene: TRBJ1-2; d_gene: NA; abundance: NA; v_gene: TRBV4-2; CDR3nt: TGTGCCAGCAGCCAAGTCCAGGACTTAAACTATGGCTACACCTTC; CDR3aa: CASSQVQDLNYGYTF
j_gene: TRBJ1-5; d_gene: NA; abundance: NA; v_gene: TRBV2; CDR3nt: TGTGCCAGCAGTGAAGTTAATAGCAATCAGCCCCAGCATTTT; CDR3aa: CASSEVNSNQPQHF
j_gene: TRBJ2-3; d_gene: NA; abundance: NA; v_gene: TRBV6-2/TRBV6-3; CDR3nt: TGTGCCAGCAGTTACGTCACAGGGAGGGTCGGTACAGATACGCAGTATTTT; CDR3aa: CASSYVTGRVGTDTQYF
j_gene: TRBJ2-7; d_gene: NA; abundance: once; v_gene: TRBV3-1/TRBV3-2; CDR3nt: TGTGCCAGCAGCCAAGGAGGAGGGCAGTACTTC; CDR3aa: CASSQGGGQYF
j_gene: TRBJ2-2; d_gene: TRBD2; abundance: NA; v_gene: TRBV27; CDR3nt: TGTGCCAGCAAGAGATCTCCGGGACTAGCGGGGGGGCCGTCGAACACCGGGGAGCTGTTTTTT; CDR3aa: CASKRSPGLAGGPSNTGELFF
j_gene: TRBJ2-5; d_gene: NA; abundance: NA; v_gene: TRBV18; CDR3nt: TGTGCCAGCTCACCAATAGGCGCGGTTGAGACCCAGTACTTC; CDR3aa: CASSPIGAVETQYF
j_gene: TRBJ2-2; d_gene: TRBD2; abundance: once; v_gene: TRBV10-3; CDR3nt: TGTGCCATCAGTCAAAAGGGGGGACTAGCGGGAGCAAACACCGGGGAGCTGTTTTTT; CDR3aa: CAISQKGGLAGANTGELFF
j_gene: TRBJ1-2; d_gene: NA; abundance: NA; v_gene: TRBV7-3; CDR3nt: TGTGCCAGCAGCTTAACGTACGGGGGGAGCTATGGCTACACCTTC; CDR3aa: CASSLTYGGSYGYTF
j_gene: TRBJ2-2; d_gene: TRBD2; abundance: NA; v_gene: TRBV7-8; CDR3nt: TGTGCCAGCAGCTTGCCTAGCGGGGAATCGAACACCGGGGAGCTGTTTTTT; CDR3aa: CASSLPSGESNTGELFF
j_gene: TRBJ2-3; d_gene: TRBD2; abundance: few; v_gene: TRBV7-9; CDR3nt: TGTGCCAGCAGCTTGGGGGGGACAGATACGCAGTATTTT; CDR3aa: CASSLGGTDTQYF
j_gene: TRBJ1-2; d_gene: NA; abundance: NA; v_gene: TRBV7-2; CDR3nt: TGTGCCAGCAGCTCCACCCTTAACATGGGCGGGGTATATGGCTACACCTTC; CDR3aa: CASSSTLNMGGVYGYTF
j_gene: TRBJ1-1; d_gene: NA; abundance: NA; v_gene: TRBV7-2; CDR3nt: TGTGCCAGCAGCTGGACTGCGGGGATAACTGAAGCTTTCTTT; CDR3aa: CASSWTAGITEAFF
j_gene: TRBJ2-1; d_gene: NA; abundance: once; v_gene: TRBV2; CDR3nt: TGTGCCAGCAGTGTGGGAACGGGGAGGTACAATGAGCAGTTCTTC; CDR3aa: CASSVGTGRYNEQFF
j_gene: TRBJ2-7; d_gene: NA; abundance: NA; v_gene: TRBV5-6; CDR3nt: TGTGCCAGCAGCTTGGACGCCAGAACCTACGAGCAGTACTTC; CDR3aa: CASSLDARTYEQYF
j_gene: TRBJ2-7; d_gene: NA; abundance: NA; v_gene: TRBV6-1; CDR3nt: TGTGCCAGCAGTGAGGCTCGGGCCTACGAGCAGTACTTC; CDR3aa: CASSEARAYEQYF
j_gene: TRBJ1-6; d_gene: NA; abundance: NA; v_gene: TRBV2; CDR3nt: TGTGCCAGCGCGGCCGAGAATAATTCACCCCTCCACTTT; CDR3aa: CASAAENNSPLHF
j_gene: TRBJ2-5; d_gene: NA; abundance: NA; v_gene: TRBV28; CDR3nt: TGTGCCAGCAGTTTCCTTGCTGAGCAAGAGACCCAGTACTTC; CDR3aa: CASSFLAEQETQYF
j_gene: TRBJ2-3; d_gene: TRBD2; abundance: NA; v_gene: TRBV4-3; CDR3nt: TGCGCCAGCAGCCCCCAAGTGACCGGGGGGGCCGCCGATACGCAGTATTTT; CDR3aa: CASSPQVTGGAADTQYF
j_gene: TRBJ1-3; d_gene: NA; abundance: NA; v_gene: TRBV5-1; CDR3nt: TGCGCCAGCAGCTCGTTAAACACCATATATTTT; CDR3aa: CASSSLNTIYF
j_gene: TRBJ2-3; d_gene: NA; abundance: NA; v_gene: TRBV19; CDR3nt: TGTGCCAGTAGTATAGATATCGGGACTCAGAGGCTATATACGCAGTATTTT; CDR3aa: CASSIDIGTQRLYTQYF
j_gene: TRBJ2-7; d_gene: NA; abundance: NA; v_gene: TRBV25-1; CDR3nt: TGTGCCAGCAGCGACACAGGGTCCTACTACGAGCAGTACTTC; CDR3aa: CASSDTGSYYEQYF
j_gene: TRBJ1-6; d_gene: NA; abundance: NA; v_gene: TRBV3-1/TRBV3-2; CDR3nt: TGTGCCAGCAGCCAAGATGAGTCACCCCTCCACTTT; CDR3aa: CASSQDESPLHF
j_gene: TRBJ2-2; d_gene: TRBD2; abundance: NA; v_gene: TRBV28; CDR3nt: TGTGCCAGCTCGCGGGGGGGCGCGAACACCGGGGAGCTGTTTTTT; CDR3aa: CASSRGGANTGELFF
j_gene: TRBJ2-4; d_gene: NA; abundance: NA; v_gene: TRBV5-1; CDR3nt: TGCGCCAGCAGCTTACCAGCAGGGAACAAAAACATTCAGTACTTC; CDR3aa: CASSLPAGNKNIQYF